This record concerns one TCR beta chain sequence. V lost 3 bases and J lost 0, with 9 bases in between. In germline, CDR1 is SGHTA, CDR2 FQGNSA. The CDR3 runs 15 residues. This record belongs to a study of OX40 agonist ivuxolimab in advanced cancers. Study-wide context: Patients in the trial were receiving intravenous ivuxolimab every 2 weeks, at doses of 0.01 to 10 mg/kg.

The table came from immunoSEQ multiplex PCR; TCRdb's copy has only in-frame clones and leaves some out. Among about 81,000 clones listed, 70% to 90% were seen once. This sequence originates from an adult with an advanced solid tumor such as melanoma, head and neck, liver or kidney cancer. This chain joins TRBV7-2 and TRBJ1-5; no clear D gene. Sequencing was performed on CD4+ or CD8+ T cells sorted from blood, taken in a trial of the OX40 agonist ivuxolimab. As DNA, the CDR3 is TGTGCCAGCAGCTTTGCCCGGAATAGCAATCAGCCCCAGCATTTT. The encoded protein is CASSFARNSNQPQHF. Variable domain in full (rest from reference TRBV7-2 and TRBJ1-5): GAGVSQSPSNKVTEKGKDVELRCDPISGHTALYWYRQSLGQGLEFLIYFQGNSAPDKSGLPSDRFSAERTGGSVSTLTIQRTQQEDSAVYLCASSFARNSNQPQHFGDGTRLSIL.